Listed below are T cell receptor beta chains from one sample, sequenced in a study of a mutant IDH1 vaccine in newly diagnosed glioma. Only in-frame clones appear in the TCRdb table, and some are missing; sequencing was by immunoSEQ multiplex PCR. The profile shows tens of thousands of clones, 65% to 85% of them singletons. No antigen has been assigned to these receptors. Sequences were derived from PBMCs, sampled from a glioma patient whose treatment included an IDH1 peptide vaccine. The receptors derive from a woman aged 25-40 years with glioma. Some clones in this sample may be carry-over from other donors' samples. CDR3s include the opening cysteine and the closing phenylalanine or tryptophan. D genes are given only for firm matches. The size of a clone is reported for some rows only, either as once, few or many, or as a class for expanded clones.

D gene	V gene	clone size	J gene	CDR3 DNA	CDR3 protein
TRBD2	TRBV9	few	TRBJ2-4	TGTGCCAGCAGCCTGCGTTCCGGGACTAGCGGGAGGGGGGACATTCAGTACTTC	CASSLRSGTSGRGDIQYF
.	TRBV19	.	TRBJ2-2	TGTGCCAGTAGTATAGATGGCCAGTCCACCGGGGAGCTGTTTTTT	CASSIDGQSTGELFF
TRBD1	TRBV7-9	.	TRBJ2-7	TGTGCCAGCAGCACCAGACAGGGGTTAACCTACGAGCAGTACTTC	CASSTRQGLTYEQYF
TRBD1	TRBV15	.	TRBJ2-3	TGTGCCACAGGACAGGGCACAGATACGCAGTATTTT	CATGQGTDTQYF
.	TRBV7-2	.	TRBJ1-3	TGTGCCAGCAGCTTAGGGACTGGAAACACCATATATTTT	CASSLGTGNTIYF
.	TRBV7-9	once	TRBJ1-1	TGTGCCAGCACCGCGTTGGGCGCGTCGTTCACTGAAGCTTTCTTT	CASTALGASFTEAFF
.	TRBV30	.	TRBJ1-2	TGTGCCTGGAGTGTAGGGGGAGGCTATGGCTACACCTTC	CAWSVGGGYGYTF
.	TRBV6-1	.	TRBJ1-2	TGTGCCAGCAGTGTTCAGGGCAGTTATGGCTACACCTTC	CASSVQGSYGYTF
TRBD2	TRBV6-6	.	TRBJ2-1	TGTGCCAGCATATTCGGGGGGTATGAGAATGAGCAGTTCTTC	CASIFGGYENEQFF
.	TRBV11-2	.	TRBJ2-3	TGTGCCAGCAGCTTGGGGGGGCAGAAAGATACGCAGTATTTT	CASSLGGQKDTQYF
.	TRBV27	few	TRBJ1-1	TGTGCCAGGGAAAGGCGCACTGAAGCTTTCTTT	CARERRTEAFF
TRBD1	TRBV7-9	.	TRBJ1-4	TGTGCCAGCAGCGTACAGGGGAATTTCGAAAAACTGTTTTTT	CASSVQGNFEKLFF
TRBD2	TRBV5-4	.	TRBJ2-7	TGTGCCAGCAGCACGGGGGCGGGACTAGCGAACGAGCAGTACTTC	CASSTGAGLANEQYF
TRBD1	TRBV7-9	once	TRBJ1-4	TGTGCCAGCAGCCCCGGGACAGCTAATGAAAAACTGTTTTTT	CASSPGTANEKLFF
.	TRBV10-3	few	TRBJ2-2	TGTGCCACAGGGGGCCCCGCGGGAGGGTATCTCACCGGGGAGCTGTTTTTT	CATGGPAGGYLTGELFF
.	TRBV7-9	.	TRBJ1-1	TGTGCCAGCAGCTTTGAGGGGGGAAACACTGAAGCTTTCTTT	CASSFEGGNTEAFF
TRBD1	TRBV7-6	.	TRBJ2-5	TGTGCCAGCAGCCCTAGGACAGGGATAGAGACCCAGTACTTC	CASSPRTGIETQYF
.	TRBV11-2	.	TRBJ2-5	TGTGCCAGCAGCCTAACCAGAGAAGAGACCCAGTACTTC	CASSLTREETQYF
TRBD2	TRBV5-6	.	TRBJ2-3	TGTGCCAGCAGCCCGACTAGCGGGTCATCGGATACGCAGTATTTT	CASSPTSGSSDTQYF
.	TRBV5-4	.	TRBJ2-7	TGTGCCAGCAGTTCATCCTCAGGGATAAAGGCCTACGAGCAGTACTTC	CASSSSSGIKAYEQYF
.	TRBV6-1	.	TRBJ1-2	TGTGCCAGCCGGGACGTCGCTAACTATGGCTACACCTTC	CASRDVANYGYTF
TRBD2	TRBV7-9	.	TRBJ2-7	TGTGCCAGCAGCTTAGCGCAAATCAAAGGCGGGAGGGACTACGAGCAGTACTTC	CASSLAQIKGGRDYEQYF
.	TRBV18	.	TRBJ1-1	TGTGCCAGCTCACCAGGAGAGGGGGCTGAAGCTTTCTTT	CASSPGEGAEAFF
TRBD2	TRBV10-3	.	TRBJ2-1	TGTGCCATCAGGACCGGGACTAGCGGGGGCAATGAGCAGTTCTTC	CAIRTGTSGGNEQFF
TRBD1	TRBV29-1	.	TRBJ2-2	TGCAGCGTTGAAGGGTACAGGGACAGGGGGCGGACCGGGGAGCTGTTTTTT	CSVEGYRDRGRTGELFF
.	TRBV7-2	.	TRBJ1-2	TGTGCCAGCAGCTTAGAACAGGGCCGAGGCTACACCTTC	CASSLEQGRGYTF
TRBD1	TRBV7-2	.	TRBJ1-1	TGTGCCAGCAGCCGGACAGGACGGAACACTGAAGCTTTCTTT	CASSRTGRNTEAFF
.	TRBV27	.	TRBJ2-7	TGTGCCAGCAGCCTTAGCCCGACCAGGGGGGAGTACTTC	CASSLSPTRGEYF
TRBD2	TRBV18	.	TRBJ2-1	TGTGCCAGCTCGTGGACTAGCTTTGAGCAGTTCTTC	CASSWTSFEQFF
.	TRBV2	.	TRBJ2-7	TGTGCCAGCAGGACAACAGGGTCCGGGAGCGAGCAGTACTTC	CASRTTGSGSEQYF
.	TRBV10-3	.	TRBJ2-7	TGTGCCATCAAAGAGGGTACGGGCTACGAGCAGTACTTC	CAIKEGTGYEQYF
.	TRBV5-1	.	TRBJ2-2	TGCGCCAGCAGCTTGCAGGGACTGTCCACCGGGGAGCTGTTTTTT	CASSLQGLSTGELFF